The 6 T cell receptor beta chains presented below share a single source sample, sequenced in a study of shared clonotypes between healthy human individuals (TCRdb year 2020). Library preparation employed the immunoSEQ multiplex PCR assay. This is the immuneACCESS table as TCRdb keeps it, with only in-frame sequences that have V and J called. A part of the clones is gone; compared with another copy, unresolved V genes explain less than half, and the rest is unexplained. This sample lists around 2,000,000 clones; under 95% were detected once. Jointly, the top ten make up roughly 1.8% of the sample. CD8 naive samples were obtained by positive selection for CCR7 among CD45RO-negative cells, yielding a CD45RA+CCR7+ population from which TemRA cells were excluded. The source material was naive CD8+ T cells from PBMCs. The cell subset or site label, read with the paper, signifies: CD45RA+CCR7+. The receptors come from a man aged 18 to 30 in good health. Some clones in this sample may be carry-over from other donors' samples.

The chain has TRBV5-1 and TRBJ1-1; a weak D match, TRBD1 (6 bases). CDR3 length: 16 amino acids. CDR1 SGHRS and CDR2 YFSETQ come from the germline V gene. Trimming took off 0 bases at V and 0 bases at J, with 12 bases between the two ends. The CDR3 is CASSLGLQGMNTEAFF. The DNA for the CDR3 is TGCGCCAGCAGCTTGGGCTTGCAGGGGATGAACACTGAAGCTTTCTTT.

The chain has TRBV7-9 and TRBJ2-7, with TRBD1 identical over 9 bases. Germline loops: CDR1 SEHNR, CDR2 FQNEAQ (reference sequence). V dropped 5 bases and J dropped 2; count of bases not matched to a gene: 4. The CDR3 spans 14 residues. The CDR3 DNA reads TGTGCCAGCAGCGTCCGGGACAGGGCCTACGAGCAGTACTTC. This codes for CASSVRDRAYEQYF.

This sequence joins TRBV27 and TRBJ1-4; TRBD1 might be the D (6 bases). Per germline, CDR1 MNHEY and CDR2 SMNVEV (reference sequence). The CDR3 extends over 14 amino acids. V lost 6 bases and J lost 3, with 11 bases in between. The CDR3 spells CASRRGAANEKLFF. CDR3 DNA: TGTGCCAGCAGGCGGGGGGCTGCTAATGAAAAACTGTTTTTT.

Here the CDR3 DNA reads TGTGCCAGCAGCCCGGATGGGGTAGCACTCGGAGGCTTAAACACTGAAGCTTTCTTT. Translated, it gives CASSPDGVALGGLNTEAFF. The chain links TRBV7-6 to TRBJ1-1, with D uncertain. Germline CDR1 SGHVS, CDR2 FNYEAQ. This CDR3 spans 19 amino acids. The V end was cut by 5 bases, the J end by 2 bases, with 27 bases between.

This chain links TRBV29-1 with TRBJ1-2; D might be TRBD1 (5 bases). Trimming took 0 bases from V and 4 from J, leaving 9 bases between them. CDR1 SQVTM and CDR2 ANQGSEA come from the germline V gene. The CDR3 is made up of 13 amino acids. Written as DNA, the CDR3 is TGCAGCGTTGAAGATTATGGGGCCTATGGCTACACCTTC. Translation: CSVEDYGAYGYTF.

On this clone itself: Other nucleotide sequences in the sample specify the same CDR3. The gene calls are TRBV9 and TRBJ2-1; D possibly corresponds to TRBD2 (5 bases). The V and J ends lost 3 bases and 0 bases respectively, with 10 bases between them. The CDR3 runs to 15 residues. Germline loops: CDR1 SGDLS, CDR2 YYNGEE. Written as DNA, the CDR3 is TGTGCCAGCAGCGCGGGAAGTAGCTCCTACAATGAGCAGTTCTTC. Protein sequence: CASSAGSSSYNEQFF.